The next 19 T cell receptor beta chains were all read from a single sample in a study of metastatic and nonmetastatic thyroid tumors. None of the patients had undergone any treatment ahead of thyroid surgery. TCRdb called clones again from the PCR reads with MiXCR. This table holds tens of thousands of clones, 12% found once. The sequencing sample was made of blood. Source of these receptors: a female donor with papillary thyroid cancer or a benign thyroid nodule (not recorded which). Some clones in this sample may be carry-over from other donors' samples.

This clone was seen at least ten times. The chain uses TRBV28 and TRBJ2-7; D not certain. Germline V gene data show CDR1 as MDHEN and CDR2 as SYDVKM. The CDR3 totals 13 residues. V was trimmed by 2 bases and J by 3 bases, leaving 8 bases between them. The CDR3 region is CASSLPPGYEQYF. In nucleotides, the CDR3 is TGTGCCAGCAGTTTACCCCCCGGCTACGAGCAGTACTTC.

This clone was found many times. This chain uses TRBV5-1 with TRBJ2-5; weak D call: TRBD1 (6 bases). The CDR3 extends over 15 amino acids. Deletions cut 4 bases from V and 2 bases from J, with 15 bases between. The germline V gene has CDR1 SGHRS and CDR2 YFSETQ. The CDR3 DNA follows: TGCGCCAGCAGCCGTAATTCACAGGGTCAAGAGACCCAGTACTTC. Its protein is CASSRNSQGQETQYF.

Comments on this clone: As the CDR3 is not closed by the conserved phenylalanine or tryptophan, this likely results from a read error. The DNA is left out, because the CDR3 cannot be placed on it with certainty; the CDR3 is given as TCRdb lists it. V and J are TRBV12-3 or TRBV12-4 and TRBJ2-1; the D segment call TRBD1 is taken from the table without a DNA check. The CDR3 spans 12 amino acids, including both terminal residues. The chain's CDR3 is CASITPGGEQLL.

The table lists this clone with many counts. The rearrangement joins TRBV19 to TRBJ1-5, with 8 bases lining up with TRBD1. There are 18 residues in the CDR3. CDR1 is LNHDA and CDR2 is SQIVND in the germline V gene (reference sequence). Trimming cost V 5 bases and J 1 base; bases outside gene matches: 13. The CDR3 region is CASSRRGQGLKSNQPQHF. The CDR3 DNA reads TGTGCCAGTAGTCGACGAGGACAGGGTCTTAAGAGCAATCAGCCCCAGCATTTT.

This clone was detected ten times or more. J is TRBJ1-2 and V is TRBV19, with 7 bases matching TRBD1. CDR3 size: 15 residues. The V and J ends lost 5 bases and 3 bases, in that order; junction bases with no gene match: 9. Germline CDR1 LNHDA, CDR2 SQIVND (reference sequence). CDR3 DNA: TGTGCCAGTAGTCTGACAGGGACAGAATACTATGGCTACACCTTC. This gives the protein CASSLTGTEYYGYTF.

This clone was counted ten times or more. The rearrangement links TRBV18 to TRBJ2-3, with 10 bases aligning to TRBD2. J gave up 1 base and V 0 bases, and 1 base lay outside the gene matches. Germline V lookup: CDR1 KGHSH, CDR2 LQKENI. The CDR3 runs to 16 residues. CDR3 sequence (DNA): TGTGCCAGCTCACCACCCGGACTAGCGGGCACAGATACGCAGTATTTT. The encoded protein is CASSPPGLAGTDTQYF.

In its sample, this clone was seen many times. The same CDR3 is also encoded by other DNA sequences in this sample. The genes are TRBV7-3 and TRBJ2-3; 9 nucleotides line up with TRBD2. CDR3 length: 16 amino acids. Germline CDR1 reads SGHTA; CDR2 reads FQGTGA. V was pared by 3 bases and J by 2 bases, with 6 bases of the junction left unmatched. As DNA, the CDR3 is TGTGCCAGCAGCTTGGTGGCGGGAGGGGCCACAGATACGCAGTATTTT. Residues: CASSLVAGGATDTQYF.

V usage is TRBV4-3 and J usage is TRBJ2-1, with D hard to call. The germline V and J ends were trimmed by 1 base and 10 bases, with 11 bases remaining between them. Germline CDR1 reads LGHNA; CDR2 reads YSLEER. The CDR3 contains 13 residues. The CDR3 here is CASSQGVGLEQFF. Written as DNA, the CDR3 is TGCGCCAGCAGCCAAGGCGTTGGCTTAGAGCAGTTCTTC.

Only a few counts were recorded for this clone. A read error may be the cause here, since a much bigger clone is one base away. The same CDR3 also results from other DNA sequences found in this sample. The chain is built from TRBV7-2 and TRBJ1-1, with 7 nucleotides matching TRBD1. The CDR3 contains 14 residues. Germline CDR1 reads SGHTA; CDR2 reads FQGNSA. DNA for the CDR3: TGTGCCAGCAGCTTAGCCTACAGGGGCAGTGAAGCCTTCTTT. Translating it yields CASSLAYRGSEAFF.

The chain links TRBV3-1 to TRBJ1-2; TRBD1 matches at 12 bases. The CDR3 is 16 residues long. Germline lookup yields CDR1 LGHDT and CDR2 YNNKEL (reference sequence). The trim removed 7 bases at V and 7 bases at J, leaving 13 bases unmatched. The CDR3 loop is CASIQVTGDRGRGYTF. Written as DNA, the CDR3 is TGTGCCAGCATCCAGGTGACTGGGGACAGGGGGCGTGGCTACACCTTC.

This clone came up many times. The V and J genes are TRBV25-1 and TRBJ1-1, with D unresolved. Germline CDR1 is MGHDK and CDR2 is SYGVNS. This CDR3 is built from 12 residues. Trimming removed 6 bases from V and 5 bases from J, with 10 bases in between. The CDR3 region has the DNA TGTGCCAGCAGCGAGCTTGGGACTGAAGCTTTCTTT. Its protein is CASSELGTEAFF.

This clone came up a few times. A read error may explain this, as a much larger clone is one base away. The rearrangement joins TRBV15 to TRBJ2-3; TRBD1 might be the D (6 bases). The CDR3 loop spans 14 amino acids. Germline values: CDR1 LNHNV, CDR2 YYDKDF (reference sequence). The DNA of the CDR3 is TGTGCCACCAGCAGAGAGTTTCGGACAGATGCGCAGTATTTT. This codes for CATSREFRTDAQYF.

This clone has at least ten counts. The chain links TRBV19 to TRBJ1-5, with D perhaps matching TRBD1 (6 bases). V was trimmed by 6 bases and J by 1 base, leaving 13 bases between them. The CDR3 is made up of 15 amino acids. Per the germline V gene, CDR1 is LNHDA and CDR2 is SQIVND (reference sequence). The CDR3 nucleotides read TGTGCCAGTAGAACAGGGATATGGAGCAATCAGCCCCAGCATTTT. It encodes CASRTGIWSNQPQHF.

This clone was recorded many times. The DNA for the CDR3 is TGTGCCAGTTCTACCGGACAGGGCTCCTACAATGAGCAGTTCTTC. Its protein product is CASSTGQGSYNEQFF. This chain connects TRBV19 to TRBJ2-1, with TRBD1 identical over 8 bases. This CDR3 is built from 15 residues. Germline CDR1 is LNHDA and CDR2 is SQIVND (reference sequence). V lost 8 bases to trimming and J lost 0 bases; unmatched junction nucleotides: 6.

The gene calls are TRBV30 and TRBJ1-3, with D perhaps matching TRBD1 (6 bases). This CDR3 region has 14 residues. Germline V gives CDR1 GTSNPN, CDR2 SVGIG (reference sequence). The germline V and J ends were trimmed by 0 bases and 8 bases, with 14 bases remaining between them. CDR3 in amino acids: CAWSVLQGSHTIYF. DNA of the CDR3: TGTGCCTGGAGTGTATTACAGGGTTCACACACCATATATTTT.

This clone was recorded many times. The rearrangement links TRBV28 to TRBJ2-1, with D tentatively TRBD1 (5 bases). The CDR3 length is 15 residues. Trimming cost V 4 bases and J 2 bases, with 12 bases left between them. Looked up from germline, CDR1 is MDHEN and CDR2 is SYDVKM. CDR3 sequence: CASSSGHLPYNEQFF. CDR3 in DNA: TGTGCCAGCAGTTCAGGACACCTTCCCTACAATGAGCAGTTCTTC.

This clone was detected many times. The chain joins TRBV29-1 to TRBJ2-1; D is unresolved. Germline V gene lookup returns CDR1 SQVTM and CDR2 ANQGSEA. Trimming took 1 base from V and 4 from J, leaving 14 bases between them. CDR3 length: 15 amino acids. CDR3 amino acids: CSVEGLVGGYNEQFF. The CDR3 nucleotides are TGCAGCGTTGAAGGGCTAGTGGGCGGATACAATGAGCAGTTCTTC.

The J gene is TRBJ1-5, the V gene TRBV20-1; no reliable D call. V dropped 5 bases and J dropped 3 bases, with 11 bases sitting between them. Germline V lookup: CDR1 DFQATT, CDR2 SNEGSKA (reference sequence). This CDR3 comprises 13 residues. The CDR3 reads CSASYTINQPQHF. The CDR3 DNA follows: TGCAGTGCTTCGTACACTATCAATCAGCCCCAGCATTTT.

The chain links TRBV11-2 to TRBJ2-7; no clear D gene. The V end was cut by 6 bases, the J end by 3 bases, with 15 bases between. Per the germline V gene, CDR1 is SGHAT and CDR2 is FQNNGV. The CDR3 sequence is 14 residues long. Written as DNA, the CDR3 is TGTGCCAGCAGTCTCACTACGGACCACTACGAGCAGTACTTC. Encoded protein: CASSLTTDHYEQYF.